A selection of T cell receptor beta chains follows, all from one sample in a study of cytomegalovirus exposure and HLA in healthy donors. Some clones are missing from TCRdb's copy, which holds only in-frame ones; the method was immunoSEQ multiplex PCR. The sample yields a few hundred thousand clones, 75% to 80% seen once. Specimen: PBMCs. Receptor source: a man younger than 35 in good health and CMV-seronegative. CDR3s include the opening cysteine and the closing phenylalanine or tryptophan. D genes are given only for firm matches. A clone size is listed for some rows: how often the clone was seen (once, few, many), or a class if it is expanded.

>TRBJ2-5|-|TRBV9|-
TGTGCCAGCAGCGTAGGCGGGACTGCGGTTGCCCACTTC
CASSVGGTAVAHF
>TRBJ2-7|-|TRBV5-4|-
TGTGCCAGCAGCTTGGGCTCGCGGGGCTACGAGCAGTACTTC
CASSLGSRGYEQYF
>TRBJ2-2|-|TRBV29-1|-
TGCAGCGTTTGGGCCCAGAACACCGGGGAGCTGTTTTTT
CSVWAQNTGELFF
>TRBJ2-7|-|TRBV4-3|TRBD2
TGCGCCAGCAGCCAAGTCCGGGGGGGGTCCTACGAGCAGTACTTC
CASSQVRGGSYEQYF
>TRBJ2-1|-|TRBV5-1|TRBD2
TGCGCCAGCAGCTCGAGCGGGAGTGGGAATGAGCAGTTCTTC
CASSSSGSGNEQFF
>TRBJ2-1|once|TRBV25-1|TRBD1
TGTGCCAGCAGTCCCCGCGTAAGGGGGGGACAGGGGAACAATGAGCAGTTCTTC
CASSPRVRGGQGNNEQFF
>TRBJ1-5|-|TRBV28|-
TGTGCCAGCAGAACCACAGGTAATCAGCCCCAGCATTTT
CASRTTGNQPQHF
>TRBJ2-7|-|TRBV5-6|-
TGTGCCAGCAGCTTTACTTACTCCTACGAGCAGTACTTC
CASSFTYSYEQYF
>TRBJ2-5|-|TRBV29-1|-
TGCAGCGGTCGCCCGGGACTGGAAGAGACCCAGTACTTC
CSGRPGLEETQYF
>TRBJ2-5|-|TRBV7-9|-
TGTGCCAGCAGCCGGCGACAGACTGAAGAGACCCAGTACTTC
CASSRRQTEETQYF
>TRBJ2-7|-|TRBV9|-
TGTGCCAGCAGCCCCGGGACCTACGAGCAGTACTTC
CASSPGTYEQYF
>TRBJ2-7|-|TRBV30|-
TGTGCCTGGACCACCGGGGACTTCGAGCAGTACTTC
CAWTTGDFEQYF
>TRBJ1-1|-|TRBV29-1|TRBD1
TGCAGCGTTGCAAAGGTGGACAGGTTGAACACTGAAGCTTTCTTT
CSVAKVDRLNTEAFF
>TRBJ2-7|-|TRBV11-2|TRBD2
TGTGCCAGCAGCGCAATGCCTAGCGGGGGGCCCTACGAGCAGTACTTC
CASSAMPSGGPYEQYF
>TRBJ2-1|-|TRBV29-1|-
TGCAGCGTTGAATCTTTAGGGGCCACATACAATGAGCAGTTCTTC
CSVESLGATYNEQFF
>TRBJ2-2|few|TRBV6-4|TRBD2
TGTGCCAGCAGTGACGGGAGGGACACCGGGGAGCTGTTTTTT
CASSDGRDTGELFF